The 22 T cell receptor beta chains reported below all come from one sample, sequenced in a study of response to subunit inactivated influenza vaccine. TCRdb redid the calling of the RT-PCR reads with MiXCR, one entry per CDR3 protein. The repertoire holds under 850,000 distinct CDR3 sequences, roughly 18% seen once, with approximately 10% in the top ten. The source material was PBMCs from blood, sampled more than 4 days after vaccination. The origin of the receptors is a man in his fifties who received an inactivated influenza vaccine.

The rearrangement joins TRBV5-1 to TRBJ2-2; 8 bases fit TRBD2. CDR3 length: 15 residues. Germline assignment: CDR1 SGHRS and CDR2 YFSETQ. Losses at the gene ends were 5 bases for V and 6 bases for J; bases not matched to a gene: 9. CDR3 amino acids: CASRRGTSQSGELFF. The CDR3 bases are TGCGCCAGCAGGCGCGGGACTAGTCAATCCGGGGAGCTGTTTTTT. Full variable domain (outside the CDR3, taken from reference TRBV5-1 and TRBJ2-2): KAGVTQTPRYLIKTRGQQVTLSCSPISGHRSVSWYQQTPGQGLQFLFEYFSETQRNKGNFPGRFSGRQFSNSRSEMNVSTLELGDSALYLCASRRGTSQSGELFFGEGSRLTVL.

The V and J genes are TRBV5-1 and TRBJ2-3, with 9 bases aligning to TRBD1. The CDR3 contains 14 residues. V trimming: 2 bases; J trimming: 5 bases; junction bases outside the gene matches: 3. CDR1 and CDR2 (germline): SGHRS, YFSETQ. CDR3 amino acids: CASSLMTGGDTQYF. The CDR3 DNA reads as TGCGCCAGCAGCTTAATGACAGGGGGAGATACGCAGTATTTT.

With regard to this clonotype: The germline gene is not matched at one end of the junction; a read error may be the cause. The gene calls are TRBV27 and TRBJ2-6; the D is unclear. The CDR3 runs 18 residues. CDR1 and CDR2 from the germline V gene are MNHEY and SMNVEV (reference sequence). The CDR3 loop is CACSLSQRPHSGANVLTF. In nucleotides, the CDR3 is TGTGCCTGCAGTTTATCCCAAAGACCACACTCTGGGGCCAACGTCCTGACTTTC.

This clonotype was found a few times. The chain has TRBV20-1 and TRBJ2-4; no clear D. Trimming left V 6 bases short and J 0 bases short, with 9 bases between. Germline-derived CDR1 and CDR2 are DFQATT and SNEGSKA (reference sequence). The CDR3 is 13 amino acids. CDR3 protein: CSAGILAKNIQYF. The CDR3 DNA reads TGCAGTGCAGGGATACTAGCCAAAAACATTCAGTACTTC.

V usage is TRBV29-1 and J usage is TRBJ2-6; 8 bases align to TRBD1. CDR3 length: 22 amino acids. V shed 3 bases, J shed 0 bases, and the junction held 22 bases outside the gene matches. Per the germline V gene, CDR1 is SQVTM and CDR2 is ANQGSEA. The DNA for the CDR3 is TGCAGCGTTGAGGTCACCCGGGACAGGTTTTTACTTTTCAGCTCTGGGGCCAACGTCCTGACTTTC. Translating it yields CSVEVTRDRFLLFSSGANVLTF.

The gene calls are TRBV10-3 and TRBJ2-3; TRBD2 is a possible D gene (6 bases). Germline V gives CDR1 ENHRY, CDR2 SYGVKD. This CDR3 comprises 15 residues. V was pared by 8 bases and J by 1 base, with 16 bases between. CDR3 sequence (DNA): TGTGCCATCGCAAACCGGGAGCTCGGCACAGATACGCAGTATTTT. Protein product: CAIANRELGTDTQYF.

This clonotype was counted a few times. The rearrangement joins TRBV15 to TRBJ2-1; 14 positions match TRBD2. From germline, CDR1 is LNHNV and CDR2 YYDKDF (reference sequence). The CDR3 is 17 amino acids. J was trimmed by 9 bases and V by 5 bases; bases with no gene match: 12. CDR3 sequence (DNA): TGTGCCACCAGCGGACGACTAGCGGGGGGGCGTAGTAGTGAGCAGTTCTTC. This sequence encodes CATSGRLAGGRSSEQFF.

V is TRBV7-9 and J is TRBJ2-3; 7 nucleotides line up with TRBD2. The CDR3 has 16 amino acids. Germline values: CDR1 SEHNR, CDR2 FQNEAQ (reference sequence). J gave up 3 bases and V 4 bases, and 10 bases lay outside the gene matches. The CDR3 spells CASSWGGRQITDTQYF. The CDR3 region has the DNA TGTGCCAGCAGCTGGGGGGGACGACAGATTACAGATACGCAGTATTTT.

The genes are TRBV20-1 and TRBJ1-3, with TRBD1 matching over 7 bases. Germline V gives CDR1 DFQATT, CDR2 SNEGSKA (reference sequence). The CDR3 extends over 14 amino acids. V lost 6 bases, J lost 3 bases, and 8 bases stayed unmatched. The CDR3 region has the DNA TGCAGTGCCGCAACAGGGGTGGATGGAAACACCATATATTTT. Translated, it gives CSAATGVDGNTIYF.

The chain recombines TRBV15 with TRBJ2-1; 15 positions match TRBD2. Looked up from germline, CDR1 is LNHNV and CDR2 is YYDKDF (reference sequence). The ends lost 3 bases at V and 10 bases at J; junction bases unmatched: 4. There are 15 residues in the CDR3. The CDR3 DNA follows: TGTGCCACCAGCAGGGGGGGACTAGCGGGAGGCGAGCAGTTCTTC. Translating gives CATSRGGLAGGEQFF.

This clonotype was observed a few times. The V call is TRBV20-1, the J call TRBJ2-3, with unresolved D. CDR3 length equals 14 residues. CDR1 is DFQATT and CDR2 is SNEGSKA in the germline V gene (reference sequence). V was clipped by 4 bases and J by 2 bases, with 13 bases between them. The CDR3 region is CSAKTPSYTDTQYF. Here the CDR3 DNA reads TGCAGTGCTAAAACCCCCTCCTACACAGATACGCAGTATTTT.

This clonotype appeared a few times. The chain couples TRBV12-3 or TRBV12-4 to TRBJ2-3; 10 bases fit TRBD1. V was pared by 6 bases and J by 1 base, with 4 bases of the junction left unmatched. This CDR3 is built from 15 residues. CDR3 sequence: CASRRQGAGTDTQYF. The CDR3 DNA is TGTGCCAGCAGAAGACAGGGGGCGGGCACAGATACGCAGTATTTT.

This clonotype was seen only a few times. The chain has TRBV4-3 and TRBJ2-1, with D uncertain. Germline V lookup: CDR1 LGHNA, CDR2 YSLEER. V was shortened by 4 bases and J by 4 bases, with 8 bases between the two germline ends. The CDR3 consists of 13 residues. The CDR3 bases are TGCGCCAGCAGCCGTGCCCAGTACAATGAGCAGTTCTTC. Its translation is CASSRAQYNEQFF.

This clonotype was detected a few times. Here the CDR3 DNA reads TGTGCCAGCAGCTTAGTGGGACAGGGGCCGATTTACGAGCAGTACTTC. Its translation is CASSLVGQGPIYEQYF. V gene TRBV7-2 combines with J gene TRBJ2-7, with 10 bases matching TRBD1. Losses at the gene ends were 1 base for V and 4 bases for J; bases not matched to a gene: 7. Germline CDR1 is SGHTA and CDR2 is FQGNSA. The CDR3 sequence is 16 residues long.

The table lists this clonotype with a few counts. The chain recombines TRBV20-1 with TRBJ1-2; the match to TRBD1 covers 9 bases. The CDR3 covers 15 residues. V lost 4 bases, J lost 6 bases, and 12 bases stayed unmatched. The germline V gene encodes CDR1 DFQATT and CDR2 SNEGSKA (reference sequence). CDR3 sequence (DNA): TGCAGTGCTACCAAACAGGGGGCGATTCCTCATGGCTACACCTTC. This gives the protein CSATKQGAIPHGYTF.

This clonotype has ten or more counts. The chain joins TRBV25-1 to TRBJ1-1; D may be TRBD1 (6 bases). The germline V gene has CDR1 MGHDK and CDR2 SYGVNS. V lost 8 bases and J lost 4, with 11 bases in between. This CDR3 is built from 12 residues. This CDR3 is CASSQQGTEAFF. For the CDR3, the DNA is TGTGCCAGCTCACAACAGGGCACTGAAGCTTTCTTT. The variable domain in full, completed from reference TRBV25-1 and TRBJ1-1, reads EADIYQTPRYLVIGTGKKITLECSQTMGHDKMYWYQQDPGMELHLIHYSYGVNSTEKGDLSSESTVSRIRTEHFPLTLESARPSHTSQYLCASSQQGTEAFFGQGTRLTVV.

The CDR3 loop reads CASSMLAGGPQETQYF. DNA for the CDR3: TGTGCCAGTAGTATGTTAGCGGGGGGACCCCAAGAGACCCAGTACTTC. V is TRBV19 and J is TRBJ2-5; 10 bases map to TRBD2. Germline V lookup: CDR1 LNHDA, CDR2 SQIVND (reference sequence). The CDR3 length is 16 residues. J lost 1 base, V lost 3 bases, and 5 bases had no gene match.

At least ten counts were recorded for this clonotype. The V gene is TRBV5-1, the J gene TRBJ2-2; D possibly corresponds to TRBD2 (6 bases). This CDR3 has 15 amino acids. In germline, CDR1 is SGHRS, CDR2 YFSETQ. Trimming took off 10 bases at V and 3 bases at J, with 19 bases between the two ends. CDR3 nucleotides: TGCGCCTCCCGGAAACCGACTAGTGACACCGGGGAGCTGTTTTTT. As protein: CASRKPTSDTGELFF.

This clonotype has a handful of counts. This chain joins TRBV5-1 and TRBJ1-3, with D possibly being TRBD1 (6 bases). Trimming took 1 base from V and 0 from J, leaving 11 bases between them. CDR1 is SGHRS, CDR2 YFSETQ, per germline. There are 16 residues in the CDR3. For the CDR3, the DNA is TGCGCCAGCAGCTTGTCGGGACAAGCCTCTGGAAACACCATATATTTT. Translating it yields CASSLSGQASGNTIYF.

The genes are TRBV21-1 and TRBJ2-7; the table names TRBD1, a call not compared with the DNA. TRBV21-1 is marked as a pseudogene. The CDR3 loop spans 14 amino acids. In DNA form, the CDR3 reads TGTGCCAGCAGCAGACAGGGGCCTCTACGAAAGCAGTACTTC. This codes for CASSRQGPLRKQYF.

The chain employs TRBV11-2 and TRBJ2-2, with D tentatively TRBD2 (5 bases). This CDR3 has 16 amino acids. V was shortened by 0 bases and J by 0 bases, with 8 bases between the two germline ends. Looked up from germline, CDR1 is SGHAT and CDR2 is FQNNGV. The CDR3 nucleotides read TGTGCCAGCAGCTTAGATCCGAGGGCGAACACCGGGGAGCTGTTTTTT. It yields the protein CASSLDPRANTGELFF.

This clonotype was picked up a small number of times. This rearrangement joins TRBV28 to TRBJ2-5; no definite D call. The germline V gene encodes CDR1 MDHEN and CDR2 SYDVKM. The length of the CDR3 is 12 residues. Trimming cost V 5 bases and J 4 bases, with 8 bases left between them. This CDR3 reads CASSPRPETQYF. The DNA of the CDR3 is TGTGCCAGCAGTCCCCGACCAGAGACCCAGTACTTC.